Listed below are T cell receptor beta chains from one sample, sequenced in a study of CD8+CD57+ T cells in acquired aplastic anemia. MiXCR, applied by TCRdb to the reads, yields one record per CDR3 protein. Of a few hundred thousand distinct CDR3 sequences listed, 55% to 75% were seen once; the top ten hold under 5%. The sample taken for sequencing was sorted CD4+, CD8+, or CD8+CD57+ T cells (not recorded which) from PBMCs. The source is a human donor in good health, serving as a control. The CDR3 runs from the conserved cysteine through the conserved F or W. D genes are given only for firm matches. Where a row states a size, it is once, few, many or the class of an expanded clone; other rows omit it.

V gene	D gene	J gene	clone size	CDR3 protein	CDR3 DNA
TRBV7-2	TRBD2	TRBJ2-3	many	CASSRTSGGARTDTQYF	TGTGCCAGCAGCCGTACTAGCGGGGGGGCCCGGACAGATACGCAGTATTTT
TRBV7-9	-	TRBJ2-7	-	CASTLDRGAGGEQYF	TGTGCCAGCACCCTCGACAGGGGGGCGGGGGGCGAGCAGTACTTC
TRBV11-1	-	TRBJ2-3	few	CASSRAGETQYF	TGTGCCAGCAGCCGGGCAGGGGAGACGCAGTATTTT
TRBV4-3	TRBD1	TRBJ2-7	-	CASSQDEDRAYEQYF	TGCGCCAGCAGCCAAGATGAGGACAGGGCCTACGAGCAGTACTTC
TRBV11-1	-	TRBJ1-6	once	CAAEQDFGLRSPLHF	TGTGCCGCCGAGCAGGACTTCGGGCTTCGGTCACCCCTCCACTTT
TRBV6-2/TRBV6-3	-	TRBJ1-1	many	CASSSSSGTRGNTEAFF	TGTGCCAGCAGTTCCTCCTCCGGGACTAGGGGGAACACTGAAGCTTTCTTT
TRBV13	-	TRBJ1-1	-	CASSRIRSNTEAFF	TGTGCCAGCAGTCGCATTCGGTCGAACACTGAAGCTTTCTTT
TRBV7-9	-	TRBJ1-2	few	CASRRTGLDHTF	TGTGCCAGCAGACGCACGGGGCTAGACCACACCTTC
TRBV7-8	-	TRBJ2-7	-	CASSFQGTDSYEQYF	TGTGCCAGCAGCTTCCAAGGGACGGATTCCTACGAGCAGTACTTC
TRBV19	TRBD1	TRBJ1-1	-	CASSKGPDRPSEAFF	TGTGCCAGTAGTAAGGGCCCGGACAGGCCTAGTGAAGCTTTCTTT
TRBV14	-	TRBJ2-1	-	CASSPQSLQDEQFF	TGTGCCAGCAGCCCGCAGAGTCTCCAGGACGAGCAGTTCTTC
TRBV7-2	-	TRBJ1-6	-	CATSRDTSATSSPLHF	TGTGCCACCAGCAGAGATACGAGTGCCACTAGTTCACCCCTCCACTTT
TRBV9	-	TRBJ2-2	many	CASSVAGDSIGELFF	TGTGCCAGCAGCGTAGCCGGGGATAGCATCGGGGAGCTGTTTTTT
TRBV15	-	TRBJ2-3	-	CATRPTEGTQYF	TGTGCCACACGACCGACAGAAGGTACGCAGTATTTT
TRBV11-2	-	TRBJ2-4	-	CASSLRNLAKNIQYF	TGCGCCAGCAGCTTAAGGAACTTAGCCAAAAACATTCAGTACTTC
TRBV29-1	-	TRBJ1-1	many	CSVGGVPNTEAFF	TGCAGCGTTGGTGGGGTCCCGAACACTGAAGCTTTCTTT
TRBV6-5	-	TRBJ2-5	many	CASSHKSQGGGETQYF	TGTGCCAGCAGTCACAAGTCTCAGGGCGGAGGGGAGACCCAGTACTTC
TRBV10-3	-	TRBJ1-2	few	CAISATGDGYTF	TGTGCCATCAGTGCCACCGGGGATGGCTACACCTTC
TRBV2	-	TRBJ2-5	-	CASSAQSPYEQYFGPYF	-
TRBV20-1	-	TRBJ2-3	many	CSAKKGRGTGTDTQYF	TGCAGTGCCAAGAAGGGGCGCGGGACAGGCACAGATACGCAGTATTTT
TRBV7-2	-	TRBJ1-5	many	CASSSRTSNQPQHF	TGTGCCAGCAGCTCCCGGACAAGCAATCAGCCCCAGCATTTT
TRBV2	-	TRBJ1-2	few	CASSLSRRGNTF	TGTGCCAGCAGTTTATCGCGGCGTGGAAACACCTTC
TRBV7-3	-	TRBJ2-3	few	CASSLRPMGAGKTDTQYF	TGTGCCAGCAGCTTAAGACCAATGGGGGCGGGGAAGACAGATACGCAGTATTTC
TRBV20-1	-	TRBJ2-2	-	CSASIGELFF	TGCAGTGCGTCCATCGGGGAGCTGTTTTTT
TRBV12-3/TRBV12-4	-	TRBJ1-2	-	CASSSYGPDGYTF	TGTGCCAGCAGCTCCTACGGTCCGGACGGCTACACCTTC
TRBV9	-	TRBJ1-1	-	CASSIWTTNTDAFF	TGTGCCAGCAGCATATGGACGACGAACACTGACGCTTTCTTT
TRBV5-8	-	TRBJ2-7	-	CASCLEGTPYEQYF	TGTGCCAGCTGCTTGGAAGGGACGCCCTACGAGCAGTACTTC
TRBV12-3/TRBV12-4	-	TRBJ2-2	-	CASSMSGGTGELFF	TGTGCCAGCAGCATGTCCGGGGGCACCGGGGAGCTGTTTTTT
TRBV20-1	-	TRBJ1-1	-	CSVRHSSWTTEAFF	TGCAGTGTTAGACACTCGAGTTGGACCACTGAAGCTTTCTTT
TRBV7-9	-	TRBJ1-3	-	CASRFFESTIYF	TGCGCCAGCAGGTTCTTTGAAAGCACCATATATTTT
TRBV7-2	-	TRBJ2-7	-	CASSFRPNELYFGQYF	TGTGCCAGCAGCTTTAGGCCGAACGAGCTGTACTTCGGGCAGTACTTC
TRBV6-4	-	TRBJ2-6	few	CASSDVGRGSFSGANVLTF	TGTGCCAGCAGTGACGTAGGGCGGGGTAGTTTTTCTGGGGCCAACGTCCTGACTTTC
TRBV6-5	-	TRBJ1-1	many	CASRGGPHTEAFF	TGTGCCAGCAGAGGGGGACCGCACACTGAAGCTTTCTTT
TRBV12-3/TRBV12-4	-	TRBJ2-7	many	CASSLRGEQYF	TGTGCCAGCAGTTTACGGGGCGAGCAGTACTTC
TRBV13	TRBD1	TRBJ1-6	-	CASSFAGQGGYNSPLHF	TGTGCCAGCAGCTTCGCGGGACAGGGGGGCTATAATTCACCCCTCCACTTT
TRBV2	TRBD1	TRBJ2-3	-	CASWRQGWRSTDTQYF	TGTGCCAGCTGGAGACAGGGGTGGAGGTCCACAGATACGCAGTATTTT
TRBV7-6	-	TRBJ2-1	-	CAWSLFLRTGNEEFF	TGTGCCTGGAGTCTATTCCTCCGGACGGGCAATGAGGAGTTCTTC
TRBV2	-	TRBJ1-4	-	CASTRQGPEKLFF	TGTGCCAGCACGAGGCAGGGTCCTGAAAAACTGTTTTTT
TRBV5-4	TRBD1	TRBJ1-6	-	CASSLGGGHSPLHF	TGTGCCAGCAGCTTAGGGGGCGGTCACTCACCCCTCCACTTT
TRBV12-3/TRBV12-4	TRBD2	TRBJ2-5	-	CASSQDASGGHQETQYF	TGTGCCAGCAGCCAGGATGCTAGCGGGGGCCATCAAGAGACCCAGTACTTC
TRBV2	-	TRBJ1-2	-	CASNQDSTDAQNF	TGTGCCAGTAACCAGGACAGCACAGATGCGCAGAACTTC
TRBV11-1	-	TRBJ1-2	-	CASSRNATVYGYTF	TGTGCCAGCAGCCGAAACGCGACGGTCTATGGCTACACCTTC
TRBV2	-	TRBJ1-1	-	CASSRRVDTEAFF	TGTGCCAGCAGCCGCCGGGTCGACACTGAAGCTTTCTTT
TRBV7-2	-	TRBJ1-5	-	CASSRSPGMNQPQHF	TGTGCCAGCAGCCGTTCGCCAGGGATGAATCAGCCCCAGCATTTT
TRBV14	TRBD2	TRBJ2-2	-	CASSRYRPLAGGIF	TGTGCCAGCAGCCGATACCGTCCCCTAGCGGGGGGCATTTTT
TRBV7-2	TRBD1	TRBJ2-7	-	CATWWDRLYF	TGTGCCACGTGGTGGGACAGACTATACTTC
TRBV7-2	-	TRBJ1-5	-	CATSRDRGSRNHPQHF	TGTGCCACCAGCCGAGATCGGGGTAGCAGAAACCACCCCCAGCATTTT
TRBV5-4	-	TRBJ2-1	-	CASSAPTREINEQFF	TGTGCCAGCAGCGCCCCTACACGGGAAATCAATGAGCAGTTCTTC
TRBV10-3	-	TRBJ1-2	-	CASSEDRVPYYGYTF	TGTGCCAGCAGCGAAGACAGAGTACCCTACTATGGCTACACCTTC
TRBV2	TRBD1	TRBJ1-1	-	CASREQGGQVNTEAFF	TGTGCCAGCAGGGAACAGGGGGGGCAGGTAAACACTGAAGCTTTCTTT
TRBV15	TRBD2	TRBJ2-5	-	CATSSGTTSGIQETQYF	TGTGCCACCAGCAGCGGTACGACTAGCGGAATCCAAGAGACCCAGTACTTC
TRBV7-3	-	TRBJ1-1	-	CASSLGTALDRKSFF	TGTGCCAGCAGCTTAGGGACGGCCCTAGACCGGAAGAGCTTCTTT
TRBV7-9	-	TRBJ1-2	many	CASSLRGGYTF	TGTGCCAGCAGCCTAAGGGGGGGCTACACCTTC